The text below deals with one T cell receptor (beta chain). The V end lost 4 bases, the J end lost 2 bases, and 15 bases lay between the germline ends. Germline V lookup: CDR1 SGHVS, CDR2 FNYEAQ. This CDR3 comprises 15 residues. The entry originates in a study of blood T cell repertoires in COVID-19. How the authors handled the data: Amplification of reference gene primers was used by the study to estimate nucleated cell counts. Produced via immunoSEQ multiplex PCR; TCRdb's table is partial and in-frame only. V, J and clone size are those of that table, while D and trimming were read from the DNA. The sample shows about 87,000 clones, approximately 85% of them seen only once.

This TCR was sampled from a human donor in a cohort sampled during active COVID-19. Sample: peripheral blood. The chain uses TRBV7-6 and TRBJ2-7, with D perhaps TRBD2 (7 bases). The DNA for the CDR3 is TGTGCCAGCAGCTCCCGGGGGGCCCCTCCCTACGAGCAGTACTTC. Its protein is CASSSRGAPPYEQYF.